This T cell receptor (beta chain) was sequenced for a study of blood T cell repertoires in COVID-19 (dated by TCRdb to the early 2020s). For the study in its entirety: Samples from collaborators originated in the United States, Italy and Spain and spanned both the acute and convalescent phases of COVID-19. The material from the prospective study consisted of cDNA or gDNA derived from T cells, B-cell-depleted T cells, or PBMCs. Subjects who had been exposed to COVID-19, were actively infected with it, or had recovered from it provided the deeply sampled blood TCRbeta repertoires that made up the dataset. The repertoires were released in a freely available public database intended as a resource for research on the immune response to SARS-CoV-2. The samples were drawn from two sources: the first 160 participants of the ongoing ImmuneRACE study, and fewer than 1,500 subjects contributed by 6 global collaborators. Nearly every sample came with metadata listing a de-identified subject ID, COVID-19 status, age in years and sex. Where available, HLA class I and class II types were obtained from metadata supplied by the sample provider rather than from assay-based typing.

For this clone: This clone's antigen is unknown. No base quality information exists; no much larger clone differs at one position.

One collaborating source in Seattle enrolled patients while the patients were actively infected and followed the patients over time throughout the course of disease. Whole blood was collected in K2EDTA tubes by collaborating institutions according to the institutions' own protocols. Collaborator samples were shipped for TCRbeta analysis as frozen whole blood, isolated PBMCs, or DNA extracted from either sample type. Here is what the overall study found, with its caveats: How much clinical and demographic metadata was included differed by source and by participant, and the metadata was provided uncurated.

CDR3 length: 15 amino acids, cysteine to phenylalanine. Of all the DNA, just the CDR3 is kept, 45 bases in frame from base 1. Via the germline V gene, CDR1 is SGHVS and CDR2 FQNEAQ. After removal of 5 bases from V and 9 bases from J, the junction retains 6 bases not matched to a gene. The immunoSEQ Assay, a bias-controlled multiplex PCR, was used to amplify TCRbeta CDR3 regions from genomic DNA. The study's own analysis went as follows. The number of nucleated cells in each sample was estimated by amplification of reference gene primers within the assay. To quantify the absolute abundance of each unique TCRbeta CDR3 rearrangement, sequence reads were collapsed and filtered. Productive Simpson clonality was computed per sample as the square root of Simpson's diversity index over productive rearrangements. Here the immuneACCESS table is served through TCRdb, limited to in-frame sequences with V and J called. Missing clones are a known gap in these copies; in checked studies unresolved V genes cover under half, and the rest lacks a known reason. Clonal size and the V and J genes are those of that table, whereas D and trimming came from the DNA. This sample holds a few hundred thousand clones; around 90% were observed only once. The ten largest clonotypes hold about 2% of the sample.

Sequenced material: peripheral blood. The rearrangement joined TRBV7-8 to TRBJ1-6; 11 bases in the junction line up with TRBD1. The receptor was derived from a woman aged 60-75 years with COVID-19, enrolled during active disease. The nucleotide sequence reads TGTGCCAGCAGCATGGGACAGGGGGATTCTTCACCCCTCCACTTT. Its amino acids are CASSMGQGDSSPLHF. With all but the CDR3 taken from the reference TRBV7-8 and TRBJ1-6 genes, the full variable domain is: GAGVSQSPRYKVAKRGQDVALRCDPISGHVSLFWYQQALGQGPEFLTYFQNEAQLDKSGLPSDRFFAERPEGSVSTLKIQRTQQEDSAVYLCASSMGQGDSSPLHFGNGTRLTVT.